Shown below are 28 T cell receptor beta chains from a single sample sequenced in a study of tissue T cells after allogeneic stem cell transplantation. Repertoires were generated with immunoSEQ multiplex PCR, while TCRdb's copy carries only in-frame clones and drops some. This table has some 43,000 clones, 80% to 95% appearing once. Sequencing was performed on blood, taken before transplantation. These receptors all stem from a woman aged 40-70 years who later had graft-versus-host disease after an allogeneic stem cell transplant.

This clone was recorded once. The chain has TRBV10-1 and TRBJ2-3; D call uncertain. This CDR3 spans 15 amino acids. V lost 7 bases and J lost 3, with 17 bases in between. Germline values: CDR1 WNHNN, CDR2 SYGVQD (reference sequence). The CDR3 DNA reads as TGCGCCAGCAACTCAGGTCGCGAACTGACAGATACGCAGTATTTT. It encodes CASNSGRELTDTQYF.

The rearrangement joins TRBV5-5 to TRBJ2-7, with D possibly matching TRBD1 (5 bases). Trimming cost V 0 bases and J 7 bases, with 17 bases left between them. Germline CDR1 SGHKS, CDR2 YYEKEE (reference sequence). This CDR3 region has 15 residues. The CDR3 sequence is CASSLAVGQVKEQYF. CDR3 DNA: TGTGCCAGCAGCTTGGCCGTGGGGCAGGTCAAGGAGCAGTACTTC. Supplemented by reference TRBV5-5 and TRBJ2-7, the full variable domain reads DAGVTQSPTHLIKTRGQQVTLRCSPISGHKSVSWYQQVLGQGPQFIFQYYEKEERGRGNFPDRFSARQFPNYSSELNVNALLLGDSALYLCASSLAVGQVKEQYFGPGTRLTVT.

This chain links TRBV5-8 with TRBJ1-5, with 8 nucleotides matching TRBD1. V gave up 1 base and J gave up 6 bases; unmatched junction bases: 6. Germline CDR1 SGHTS, CDR2 YDEGEE. This CDR3 region has 15 residues. In DNA form, the CDR3 reads TGTGCCAGCAGCTTGTACTCAGGGGGCGGTCAGCCCCAGCATTTT. Its protein is CASSLYSGGGQPQHF.

V usage is TRBV7-9 and J usage is TRBJ1-2; 8 positions match TRBD1. The junction had 8 bases not matched to a gene; V was cut back by 3 bases and J by 8 bases. From germline, CDR1 is SEHNR and CDR2 FQNEAQ (reference sequence). This CDR3 region has 14 residues. In nucleotides, the CDR3 is TGTGCCAGCAGCTTCCGAGGGACAGGAGGAGGCTACACCTTC. Protein: CASSFRGTGGGYTF.

The V and J genes are TRBV5-4 and TRBJ2-1, with D possibly being TRBD1 (6 bases). Trimming cost V 5 bases and J 0 bases, with 15 bases left between them. Germline assignment: CDR1 SGHNT and CDR2 YYREEE (reference sequence). The CDR3 has 16 amino acids. The CDR3: CASSPPDRSSYNEQFF. In DNA form, the CDR3 reads TGTGCCAGCAGTCCTCCCGACAGGAGCTCCTACAATGAGCAGTTCTTC.

The gene calls are TRBV10-2 and TRBJ1-3, with a weak D call TRBD1 (6 bases). Germline CDR1 reads WSHSY; CDR2 reads SAAADI. The ends were cut back, 6 bases at V and 0 bases at J, with 9 bases in the middle. The CDR3 is 14 amino acids. This CDR3 is CASRGDTSGNTIYF. The CDR3 DNA follows: TGCGCCAGCAGGGGGGACACCTCTGGAAACACCATATATTTT.

This clone has just one count. V and J are TRBV4-3 and TRBJ2-5; maybe TRBD2 (6 bases). Trimming took off 0 bases at V and 4 bases at J, with 18 bases between the two ends. The length of the CDR3 is 17 residues. The V gene's germline CDR1 is LGHNA and CDR2 YSLEER. CDR3 sequence reads: CASSQDITGGYGETQYF. CDR3 nucleotides: TGCGCCAGCAGCCAAGATATTACCGGGGGTTATGGAGAGACCCAGTACTTC.

This clone occurred once. CDR3 nucleotides: TGTGCCACCCTCCTGGGAGTGAACACTGAAGCTTTCTTT. Amino acids: CATLLGVNTEAFF. J is TRBJ1-1 and V is TRBV18; D is ambiguous. V lost 10 bases, J lost 0 bases, and 12 bases lay in between. CDR1 is KGHSH, CDR2 LQKENI, per germline. This CDR3 has 13 amino acids. The entire variable domain, with the rest obtained from reference TRBV18 and TRBJ1-1, is as follows: NAGVMQNPRHLVRRRGQEARLRCSPMKGHSHVYWYRQLPEEGLKFMVYLQKENIIDESGMPKERFSAEFPKEGPSILRIQQVVRGDSAAYFCATLLGVNTEAFFGQGTRLTVV.

The chain has TRBV4-3 and TRBJ2-1, with D possibly being TRBD1 (6 bases). From germline, CDR1 is LGHNA and CDR2 YSLEER. Trimming removed 1 base from V and 5 bases from J, with 21 bases in between. The CDR3 is made up of 18 amino acids. DNA for the CDR3: TGCGCCAGCAGCCAAGTTCGACCACAGGGCGTCCGAGACAATGAGCAGTTCTTC. It is translated as CASSQVRPQGVRDNEQFF.

The chain links TRBV6-5 to TRBJ2-7, with 8 bases lining up with TRBD2. This CDR3 comprises 14 residues. V was pared by 9 bases and J by 2 bases, with 9 bases of the junction left unmatched. Germline CDR1 MNHEY, CDR2 SVGAGI. The CDR3 region is CASIKPGLAYEQYF. CDR3 nucleotides: TGTGCCAGTATCAAACCGGGACTAGCCTACGAGCAGTACTTC.

The chain joins TRBV6-5 to TRBJ2-1; D is undetermined. The ends were cut back, 0 bases at V and 9 bases at J, with 12 bases in the middle. This CDR3 contains 14 residues. The germline V gene has CDR1 MNHEY and CDR2 SVGAGI. The CDR3 here is CASSYSASGIEQFF. The CDR3 DNA sequence: TGTGCCAGCAGTTACTCGGCGTCCGGTATTGAGCAGTTCTTC.

This clone was picked up one time. This rearrangement joins TRBV20-1 to TRBJ1-1; weak D call: TRBD1 (5 bases). V was clipped by 4 bases and J by 10 bases, with 13 bases between them. The CDR3 is 11 amino acids. The germline gives CDR1 DFQATT, CDR2 SNEGSKA (reference sequence). CDR3 sequence reads: CSAKAGDRAFF. The CDR3 bases are TGCAGTGCTAAGGCCGGGGACCGAGCTTTCTTT.

J is TRBJ2-3 and V is TRBV11-2; D assignment may be TRBD1 or TRBD2 (6 bases each). The V end lost 4 bases, the J end lost 4 bases, and 21 bases lay between the germline ends. The CDR3 covers 17 residues. The germline gives CDR1 SGHAT, CDR2 FQNNGV. CDR3 nucleotides: TGTGCCAGCAGCTCCTCCCCGGGGGCGGGGAGCGCAGATACGCAGTATTTT. It codes for CASSSSPGAGSADTQYF.

This chain connects TRBV27 to TRBJ2-4; D possibly matches TRBD1 or TRBD2 (6 bases each). V was trimmed by 6 bases and J by 8 bases, leaving 23 bases between them. Germline assignment: CDR1 MNHEY and CDR2 SMNVEV (reference sequence). The length of the CDR3 is 16 residues. CDR3 protein: CASSLGRGRVGDIQYF. Here the CDR3 DNA reads TGTGCCAGCAGCCTAGGTCGGGGGCGGGTTGGAGACATTCAGTACTTC.

The V gene is TRBV7-8, the J gene TRBJ1-4; D is perhaps TRBD1 (6 bases). CDR3 length equals 16 residues. The germline gives CDR1 SGHVS, CDR2 FQNEAQ. V was pared by 5 bases and J by 0 bases, with 13 bases between. The DNA for the CDR3 is TGTGCCAGCAGCCCGGCGGGGGCTACAACTAATGAAAAACTGTTTTTT. Translated, it gives CASSPAGATTNEKLFF.

The rearrangement joins TRBV6-2 or TRBV6-3 to TRBJ2-1; the D is unclear. Germline CDR1 is MNHEY and CDR2 is SVGEGT. With 5 bases removed from V and 13 bases from J, the gap between germline ends came to 12 bases. The CDR3 contains 11 residues. Written as DNA, the CDR3 is TGTGCCAGCAGTCATCACTACGACCAGTTCTTC. Amino acid sequence: CASSHHYDQFF.

This clone showed up just a few times. The chain recombines TRBV4-3 with TRBJ2-3; 8 nucleotides align to TRBD2. This CDR3 region has 16 residues. The trim removed 0 bases at V and 4 bases at J, leaving 6 bases unmatched. Per the germline V gene, CDR1 is LGHNA and CDR2 is YSLEER. The DNA for the CDR3 is TGCGCCAGCAGCCAAGATTTCGGGAGGGCCTCAGATACGCAGTATTTT. Residues: CASSQDFGRASDTQYF.

The chain employs TRBV6-1 and TRBJ2-7; D unclear. V dropped 2 bases and J dropped 3 bases, with 5 bases sitting between them. CDR1 is MNHNS, CDR2 SASEGT, per germline. CDR3 size: 12 residues. The CDR3 coding sequence is TGTGCCAGCAGTGAATTAAGCTACGAGCAGTACTTC. Protein product: CASSELSYEQYF.

J is TRBJ1-4 and V is TRBV7-8; D not resolved. The CDR3 has 15 amino acids. The germline gives CDR1 SGHVS, CDR2 FQNEAQ. V was clipped by 5 bases and J by 8 bases, with 18 bases between them. For the CDR3, the DNA is TGTGCCAGCAGCCCCGCCCGCGGGCGGAAAGAAAAACTGTTTTTT. Amino acid sequence: CASSPARGRKEKLFF. Combining the CDR3 with reference TRBV7-8 and TRBJ1-4 gives the whole variable domain GAGVSQSPRYKVAKRGQDVALRCDPISGHVSLFWYQQALGQGPEFLTYFQNEAQLDKSGLPSDRFFAERPEGSVSTLKIQRTQQEDSAVYLCASSPARGRKEKLFFGSGTQLSVL.

To note about this clone: At one end the junction does not follow the germline gene, possibly because of a read error. This chain connects TRBV7-2 to TRBJ1-5; TRBD1 is a possible D gene (5 bases). This CDR3 has 16 residues. Per germline, CDR1 SGHTA and CDR2 FQGNSA. The CDR3 DNA reads as TGTGCCAGCAGCTTGTACGGGGGAGGTAGAAATCGGCCCCAGCATTTT. Amino acids: CASSLYGGGRNRPQHF.

The CDR3 sequence: CASSSLGKRGANVLTF. CDR3 DNA: TGCGCCAGCAGCTCCCTAGGGAAGCGTGGGGCCAACGTCCTGACTTTC. J is TRBJ2-6 and V is TRBV5-1; D unresolved. Germline V lookup: CDR1 SGHRS, CDR2 YFSETQ. The V end was cut by 3 bases, the J end by 3 bases, with 13 bases between. The CDR3 extends over 16 amino acids.

The chain uses TRBV7-9 and TRBJ1-1; the D is unclear. This CDR3 has 13 amino acids. Trimming shortened V by 1 base and J by 2 bases, and 5 bases separated the two germline ends. Per the germline V gene, CDR1 is SEHNR and CDR2 is FQNEAQ (reference sequence). DNA for the CDR3: TGTGCCAGCAGCTTAGAAGGTAACACTGAAGCTTTCTTT. Translated, it gives CASSLEGNTEAFF. The full variable domain, with the rest looked up from reference TRBV7-9 and TRBJ1-1, is DTGVSQNPRHKITKRGQNVTFRCDPISEHNRLYWYRQTLGQGPEFLTYFQNEAQLEKSRLLSDRFSAERPKGSFSTLEIQRTEQGDSAMYLCASSLEGNTEAFFGQGTRLTVV.

The chain couples TRBV5-1 to TRBJ2-1, with D perhaps TRBD2 (6 bases). This CDR3 spans 16 amino acids. Deletions cut 2 bases from V and 0 bases from J, with 12 bases between. The germline V gene has CDR1 SGHRS and CDR2 YFSETQ. DNA for the CDR3: TGCGCCAGCAGCTTCAGGGCGGGGAGCTCCTACAATGAGCAGTTCTTC. This gives the protein CASSFRAGSSYNEQFF.

The V call is TRBV7-8, the J call TRBJ2-2; TRBD2 is a possible D gene (5 bases). CDR3 length equals 18 residues. CDR1 is SGHVS and CDR2 is FQNEAQ in the germline V gene. Trimming took off 1 base at V and 6 bases at J, with 21 bases between the two ends. The CDR3 reads CASSLGETIRGIPGELFF. The CDR3, as DNA: TGTGCCAGCAGCTTAGGAGAAACTATCCGAGGGATACCCGGGGAGCTGTTTTTT.

The V call is TRBV19, the J call TRBJ2-5; D is uncertain. Germline V gives CDR1 LNHDA, CDR2 SQIVND (reference sequence). The length of the CDR3 is 13 residues. Trimming removed 2 bases at V and 5 bases at J, with 9 bases between. The CDR3 here is CASSINAVETQYF. In DNA form, the CDR3 reads TGTGCCAGTAGTATAAATGCAGTGGAGACCCAGTACTTC.

The V call is TRBV19, the J call TRBJ1-1, with 9 bases fitting TRBD1. The V gene end was trimmed by 9 bases and the J gene end by 6 bases; junction bases not matched to a gene: 11. The CDR3 has 14 residues. Per germline, CDR1 LNHDA and CDR2 SQIVND (reference sequence). The CDR3 reads CASNWDRASAEAFF. For the CDR3, the DNA is TGTGCCAGCAATTGGGACAGGGCCAGCGCTGAAGCTTTCTTT.

The chain employs TRBV29-1 and TRBJ2-1; D gene ambiguous. The CDR3 is made up of 11 amino acids. The V gene's germline CDR1 is SQVTM and CDR2 ANQGSEA. Between the trimmed V and J ends, which lost 5 bases and 2 bases, there was a span of 4 bases. DNA of the CDR3: TGCAGCGTTCTAACCTACAATGAGCAGTTCTTC. This translates into CSVLTYNEQFF.

The V call is TRBV6-5, the J call TRBJ2-3; 10 bases line up with TRBD2. This CDR3 comprises 15 residues. The V gene end was trimmed by 7 bases and the J gene end by 4 bases; junction bases not matched to a gene: 8. CDR1 is MNHEY and CDR2 is SVGAGI in the germline V gene. In DNA, the CDR3 is TGTGCCAGCAATTGGGGACTAGCGACGGCAGATACGCAGTATTTT. Its translation: CASNWGLATADTQYF.